These 20 T cell receptor beta chains were sequenced from one sample in a study of OX40 agonist ivuxolimab in advanced cancers. TCRdb keeps only in-frame clones here, not all; method: immunoSEQ multiplex PCR. The sample consists of around 50,000 clones, over 75% of them appearing once. The sequences come from CD4+ or CD8+ T cells sorted from blood, collected in a trial of the OX40 agonist ivuxolimab. The receptors were sampled from an adult with an advanced solid tumor such as melanoma, head and neck, liver or kidney cancer.

This clone has only a few counts. The chain combines TRBV19 with TRBJ2-1, with 10 nucleotides matching TRBD2. The V segment lost 6 bases and the J segment 6 bases; nucleotides outside the gene matches: 2. The length of the CDR3 is 13 residues. CDR1 and CDR2 (germline): LNHDA, SQIVND (reference sequence). The CDR3 coding sequence is TGTGCCAGTAGGCGGACTAGCGGCAATGAGCAGTTCTTC. Protein: CASRRTSGNEQFF.

This clone was counted once. The chain employs TRBV19 and TRBJ1-6; unclear D gene. V lost 2 bases, J lost 7 bases, and 9 bases lay in between. CDR1 and CDR2 from the germline V gene are LNHDA and SQIVND (reference sequence). There are 14 residues in the CDR3. Here the CDR3 reads CASSISGDNSPLHF. DNA of the CDR3: TGTGCCAGTAGTATATCGGGCGACAATTCACCCCTCCACTTT.

This clone occurred once. The chain employs TRBV29-1 and TRBJ2-1, with TRBD2 matching over 7 bases. The V gene end was trimmed by 7 bases and the J gene end by 8 bases; junction bases not matched to a gene: 11. The CDR3 spans 13 residues. Germline CDR1 is SQVTM and CDR2 is ANQGSEA. The CDR3 DNA is TGCAGCGCCCGGGACTACCCCTTAGATGAGCAGTTCTTC. This codes for CSARDYPLDEQFF.

The chain carries TRBV10-3 and TRBJ2-2, with unresolved D. Germline CDR1 ENHRY, CDR2 SYGVKD. The CDR3 has 14 residues. Trimming shortened V by 11 bases and J by 0 bases, and 13 bases separated the two germline ends. CDR3 in DNA: TGTGCCGCGCTAGGGAATGCGAACACCGGGGAGCTGTTTTTT. Translating gives CAALGNANTGELFF.

V usage is TRBV29-1 and J usage is TRBJ2-1, with D perhaps matching TRBD1 (6 bases). CDR3 size: 11 residues. Trimming left V 7 bases short and J 2 bases short, with 6 bases between. Looked up from germline, CDR1 is SQVTM and CDR2 is ANQGSEA. For the CDR3, the DNA is TGCAGCGGACAGGCCTACAATGAGCAGTTCTTC. Translation: CSGQAYNEQFF.

The gene calls are TRBV21-1 and TRBJ1-5; TRBD1, the table's D call, was not compared with the DNA. TRBV21-1 is annotated as a pseudogene. The CDR3 length is 15 residues. The chain's CDR3 is CASSPGQLVDQPQHF. The CDR3 DNA reads as TGTGCCAGCAGTCCAGGACAGTTGGTGGATCAGCCCCAGCATTTT.

The gene calls are TRBV6-6 and TRBJ2-7, with D perhaps TRBD1 (5 bases). Deletions cut 0 bases from V and 6 bases from J, with 9 bases between. The CDR3 spans 13 residues. Germline CDR1 and CDR2: MNHNY and SVGAGI (reference sequence). The CDR3 protein is CASSYSTRAEQYF. The CDR3 DNA follows: TGTGCCAGCAGTTACTCGACCAGGGCCGAGCAGTACTTC.

J is TRBJ2-1 and V is TRBV4-3, with no clear D. This CDR3 has 15 amino acids. With 0 bases removed from V and 2 bases from J, the gap between germline ends came to 8 bases. Germline values: CDR1 LGHNA, CDR2 YSLEER. The CDR3 coding sequence is TGCGCCAGCAGCCAAGATCGTGGTACCTACAATGAGCAGTTCTTC. Its translation: CASSQDRGTYNEQFF.

This rearrangement joins TRBV10-3 to TRBJ1-5; tentative D call: TRBD1 (5 bases). CDR3 length: 14 amino acids. The germline gives CDR1 ENHRY, CDR2 SYGVKD. With 5 bases removed from V and 3 bases from J, the gap between germline ends came to 11 bases. DNA of the CDR3: TGTGCCATCAGTCGGGACGCTCACAATCAGCCCCAGCATTTT. It translates to CAISRDAHNQPQHF.

The gene calls are TRBV19 and TRBJ2-2, with D perhaps TRBD1 or TRBD2 (5 bases each). The germline V gene has CDR1 LNHDA and CDR2 SQIVND (reference sequence). The ends were cut back, 4 bases at V and 5 bases at J, with 17 bases in the middle. The CDR3 is made up of 16 amino acids. The CDR3 is CASSRRRGAYTGELFF. DNA of the CDR3: TGTGCCAGTAGTAGAAGGAGAGGGGCGTATACCGGGGAGCTGTTTTTT.

The rearrangement uses TRBV5-1 and TRBJ2-3; 8 bases map to TRBD1. CDR1 is SGHRS, CDR2 YFSETQ, per germline. CDR3 length equals 16 residues. After removal of 4 bases from V and 0 bases from J, the junction contained 7 bases not matched to a gene. CDR3 sequence: CASSKGQALSTDTQYF. As DNA, the CDR3 is TGCGCCAGCAGCAAGGGACAGGCTCTTAGCACAGATACGCAGTATTTT.

The rearrangement joins TRBV18 to TRBJ2-3; D gene unclear. Trimming removed 3 bases from V and 5 bases from J, with 9 bases in between. The CDR3 contains 13 residues. Germline V CDR1 and CDR2: KGHSH, LQKENI. CDR3 protein: CASSPPTVDTQYF. CDR3 coding DNA: TGTGCCAGCTCACCCCCGACGGTAGATACGCAGTATTTT.

V usage is TRBV11-3 and J usage is TRBJ1-1, with 9 bases that match TRBD1. The germline CDR1 and CDR2 sequences are SGHNT and YENEEA. This CDR3 has 14 amino acids. J lost 3 bases, V lost 5 bases, and 4 bases had no gene match. The CDR3, as DNA: TGTGCCAGCAGCAAGGACAGGGGTTACACTGAAGCTTTCTTT. Amino acids: CASSKDRGYTEAFF.

This chain connects TRBV19 to TRBJ1-4; 10 bases are a match to TRBD1. Germline-derived CDR1 and CDR2 are LNHDA and SQIVND (reference sequence). V was clipped by 4 bases and J by 3 bases; unmatched bases: 2. This CDR3 contains 15 residues. The chain's CDR3 is CASSRQGAPNEKLFF. CDR3 nucleotide sequence: TGTGCCAGTAGTAGACAGGGGGCGCCTAATGAAAAACTGTTTTTT.

The chain recombines TRBV5-1 with TRBJ2-2; 12 nucleotides agree with TRBD2. V shed 4 bases and J 5 bases; nucleotides not matched to a gene: 9. Germline values: CDR1 SGHRS, CDR2 YFSETQ. This CDR3 comprises 17 residues. CDR3: CASSGSRTSGITGELFF. The CDR3 region has the DNA TGCGCCAGCAGCGGAAGCCGGACTAGCGGGATAACCGGGGAGCTGTTTTTT.

This sequence joins TRBV4-2 and TRBJ2-5, with 7 bases identical to TRBD2. J was trimmed by 3 bases and V by 4 bases; bases with no gene match: 2. Germline CDR1 LGHNA, CDR2 YNFKEQ. The CDR3 is 13 amino acids. CDR3: CASSPLAEETQYF. DNA of the CDR3: TGTGCCAGCAGCCCCCTAGCGGAAGAGACCCAGTACTTC.

The sample holds one count of this clone. V gene TRBV5-1 combines with J gene TRBJ2-7; 7 bases map to TRBD1. The germline V gene encodes CDR1 SGHRS and CDR2 YFSETQ. This CDR3 is 17 amino acids long. With 2 bases clipped from V and 0 bases from J, the junction kept 11 bases outside the gene matches. As DNA, the CDR3 is TGCGCCAGCAGCTTTCGAGACAGGGCTCAACCCTCCTACGAGCAGTACTTC. Translation: CASSFRDRAQPSYEQYF.

This clone was picked up one time. The DNA of the CDR3 is TGTGCCAGCAGACCCCCGGGCAGGGATTTTGGCTACACCTTC. Protein sequence: CASRPPGRDFGYTF. The gene calls are TRBV6-5 and TRBJ1-2; D is perhaps TRBD1 (5 bases). The V end was cut by 6 bases, the J end by 7 bases, with 18 bases between. This CDR3 comprises 14 residues. Germline values: CDR1 MNHEY, CDR2 SVGAGI.

This rearrangement joins TRBV11-3 to TRBJ2-1, with 13 nucleotides matching TRBD2. This CDR3 region has 17 residues. Germline V gene sequence: CDR1 SGHNT, CDR2 YENEEA. The V gene end was trimmed by 5 bases and the J gene end by 0 bases; junction bases not matched to a gene: 4. The DNA of the CDR3 is TGTGCCAGCAGCGGGACTAGCGGGGAGAGCTCCTACAATGAGCAGTTCTTC. Translating it yields CASSGTSGESSYNEQFF.

The V gene is TRBV2, the J gene TRBJ1-5; 10 bases map to TRBD1. Germline V gene sequence: CDR1 SNHLY, CDR2 FYNNEI. The CDR3 is 17 amino acids. V shed 5 bases, J shed 0 bases, and the junction held 7 bases outside the gene matches. This CDR3 reads CASSRGTGDPSNQPQHF. CDR3 nucleotides: TGTGCCAGCAGTCGCGGGACAGGGGATCCTAGCAATCAGCCCCAGCATTTT. The whole variable domain, filled in from reference TRBV2 and TRBJ1-5, reads EPEVTQTPSHQVTQMGQEVILRCVPISNHLYFYWYRQILGQKVEFLVSFYNNEISEKSEIFDDQFSVERPDGSNFTLKIRSTKLEDSAMYFCASSRGTGDPSNQPQHFGDGTRLSIL.